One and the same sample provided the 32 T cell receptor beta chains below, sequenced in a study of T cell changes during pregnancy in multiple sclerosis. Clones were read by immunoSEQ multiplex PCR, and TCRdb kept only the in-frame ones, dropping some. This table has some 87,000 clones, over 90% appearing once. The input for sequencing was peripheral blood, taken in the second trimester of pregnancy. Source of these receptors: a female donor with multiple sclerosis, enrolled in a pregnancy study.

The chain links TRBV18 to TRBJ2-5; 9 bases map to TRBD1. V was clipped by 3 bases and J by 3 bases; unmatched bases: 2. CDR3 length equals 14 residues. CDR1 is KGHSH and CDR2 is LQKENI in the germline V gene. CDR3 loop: CASSPGQGKETQYF. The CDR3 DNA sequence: TGTGCCAGCTCACCGGGACAGGGAAAAGAGACCCAGTACTTC. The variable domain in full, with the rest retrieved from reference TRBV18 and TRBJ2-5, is NAGVMQNPRHLVRRRGQEARLRCSPMKGHSHVYWYRQLPEEGLKFMVYLQKENIIDESGMPKERFSAEFPKEGPSILRIQQVVRGDSAAYFCASSPGQGKETQYFGPGTRLLVL.

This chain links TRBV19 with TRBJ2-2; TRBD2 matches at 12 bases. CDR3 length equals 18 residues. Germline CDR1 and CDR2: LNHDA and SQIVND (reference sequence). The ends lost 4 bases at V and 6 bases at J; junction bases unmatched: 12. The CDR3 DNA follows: TGTGCCAGTAGTAAATGGACTAGCGGGAATTGGGTCGCCGGGGAGCTGTTTTTT. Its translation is CASSKWTSGNWVAGELFF.

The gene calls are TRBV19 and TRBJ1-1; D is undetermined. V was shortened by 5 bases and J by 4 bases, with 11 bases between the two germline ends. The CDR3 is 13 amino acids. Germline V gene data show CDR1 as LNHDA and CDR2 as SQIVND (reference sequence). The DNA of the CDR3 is TGTGCCAGTAGTCTGAGCGGAGGCACTGAAGCTTTCTTT. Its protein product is CASSLSGGTEAFF.

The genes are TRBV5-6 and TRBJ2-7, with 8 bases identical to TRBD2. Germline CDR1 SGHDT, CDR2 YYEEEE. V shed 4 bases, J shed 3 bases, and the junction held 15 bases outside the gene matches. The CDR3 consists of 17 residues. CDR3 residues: CASSQSGTRVGFYEQYF. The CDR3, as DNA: TGTGCCAGCAGCCAGAGTGGGACTAGGGTGGGTTTCTACGAGCAGTACTTC.

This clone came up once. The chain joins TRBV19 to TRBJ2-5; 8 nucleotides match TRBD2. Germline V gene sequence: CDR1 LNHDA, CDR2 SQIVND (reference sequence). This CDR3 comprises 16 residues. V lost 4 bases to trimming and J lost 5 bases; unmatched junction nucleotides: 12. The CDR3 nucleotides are TGTGCCAGTAGTAGTTTCTCGGGGGGGAGTCGGGAGACCCAGTACTTC. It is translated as CASSSFSGGSRETQYF.

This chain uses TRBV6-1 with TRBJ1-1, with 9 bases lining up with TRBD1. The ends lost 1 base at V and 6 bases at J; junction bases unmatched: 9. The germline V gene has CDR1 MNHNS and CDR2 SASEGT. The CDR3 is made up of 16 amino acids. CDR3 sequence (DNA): TGTGCCAGCAGTGAAGGGGGACAGGGCTTAGAGGCTGAAGCTTTCTTT. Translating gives CASSEGGQGLEAEAFF.

CDR3 loop: CSVTDRAKLYGYTF. As DNA, the CDR3 is TGCAGCGTTACTGACAGGGCCAAGCTCTATGGCTACACCTTC. This rearrangement joins TRBV29-1 to TRBJ1-2; 7 positions agree with TRBD1. There are 14 residues in the CDR3. Trimming took 5 bases from V and 4 from J; bases not matched to a gene: 10. The V gene's germline CDR1 is SQVTM and CDR2 ANQGSEA. Supplemented by reference TRBV29-1 and TRBJ1-2, the full variable domain reads SAVISQKPSRDICQRGTSLTIQCQVDSQVTMMFWYRQQPGQSLTLIATANQGSEATYESGFVIDKFPISRPNLTFSTLTVSNMSPEDSSIYLCSVTDRAKLYGYTFGSGTRLTVV.

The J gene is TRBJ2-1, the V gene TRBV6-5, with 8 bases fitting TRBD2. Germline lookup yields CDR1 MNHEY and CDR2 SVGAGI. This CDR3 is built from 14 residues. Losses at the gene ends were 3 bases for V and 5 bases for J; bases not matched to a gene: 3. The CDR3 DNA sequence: TGTGCCAGCAGTTATACCGGGAGGGACAATGAGCAGTTCTTC. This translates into CASSYTGRDNEQFF.

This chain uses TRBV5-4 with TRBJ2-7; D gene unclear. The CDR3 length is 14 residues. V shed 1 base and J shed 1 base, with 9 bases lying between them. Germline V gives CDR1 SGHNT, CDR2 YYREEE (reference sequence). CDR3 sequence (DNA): TGTGCCAGCAGCTTGAGGAGATCTTCCTACGAGCAGTACTTC. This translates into CASSLRRSSYEQYF.

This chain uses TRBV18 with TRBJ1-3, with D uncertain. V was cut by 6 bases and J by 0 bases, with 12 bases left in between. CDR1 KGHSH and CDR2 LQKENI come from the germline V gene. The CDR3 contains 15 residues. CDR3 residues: CASSTGLFSGNTIYF. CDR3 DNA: TGTGCCAGCTCTACCGGACTGTTCTCTGGAAACACCATATATTTT.

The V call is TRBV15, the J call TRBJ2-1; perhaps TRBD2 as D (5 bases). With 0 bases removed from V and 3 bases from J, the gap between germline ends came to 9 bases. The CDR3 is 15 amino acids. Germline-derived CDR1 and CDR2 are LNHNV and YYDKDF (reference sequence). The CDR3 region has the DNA TGTGCCACCAGCAGAGAAGTGGCGGGCTACAATGAGCAGTTCTTC. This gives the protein CATSREVAGYNEQFF.

In DNA form, the CDR3 reads TGCAGCGTTGACCAGGCGGGAGAAGCTTTCTTT. Protein product: CSVDQAGEAFF. The chain couples TRBV29-1 to TRBJ1-1; D is unclear. V lost 3 bases and J lost 8, with 10 bases in between. Germline V gives CDR1 SQVTM, CDR2 ANQGSEA. CDR3 length: 11 amino acids. Complete variable domain (other parts from reference TRBV29-1 and TRBJ1-1): SAVISQKPSRDICQRGTSLTIQCQVDSQVTMMFWYRQQPGQSLTLIATANQGSEATYESGFVIDKFPISRPNLTFSTLTVSNMSPEDSSIYLCSVDQAGEAFFGQGTRLTVV.

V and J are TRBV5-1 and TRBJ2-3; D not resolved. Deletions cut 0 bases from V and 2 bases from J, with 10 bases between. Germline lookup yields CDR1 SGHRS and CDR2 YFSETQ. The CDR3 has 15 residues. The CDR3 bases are TGCGCCAGCAGCTTGGGCCCCGACTCCACAGATACGCAGTATTTT. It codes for CASSLGPDSTDTQYF.

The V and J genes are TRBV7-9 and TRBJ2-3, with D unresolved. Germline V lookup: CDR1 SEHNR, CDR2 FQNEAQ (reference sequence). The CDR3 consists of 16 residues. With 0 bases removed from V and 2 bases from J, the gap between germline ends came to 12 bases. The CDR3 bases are TGTGCCAGCAGCTTAGCGAGTGATGCTTTCACAGATACGCAGTATTTT. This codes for CASSLASDAFTDTQYF.

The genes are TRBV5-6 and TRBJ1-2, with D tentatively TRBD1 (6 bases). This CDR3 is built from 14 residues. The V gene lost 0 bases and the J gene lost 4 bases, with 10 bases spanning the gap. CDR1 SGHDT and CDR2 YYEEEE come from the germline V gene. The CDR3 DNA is TGTGCCAGCAGCTTGGGGTCAGGGGCCTATGGCTACACCTTC. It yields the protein CASSLGSGAYGYTF.

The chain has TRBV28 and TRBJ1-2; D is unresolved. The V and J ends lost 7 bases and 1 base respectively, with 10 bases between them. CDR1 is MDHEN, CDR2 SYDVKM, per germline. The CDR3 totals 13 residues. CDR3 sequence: CASNPGNNYGYTF. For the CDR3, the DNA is TGTGCCAGCAACCCCGGGAATAACTATGGCTACACCTTC.

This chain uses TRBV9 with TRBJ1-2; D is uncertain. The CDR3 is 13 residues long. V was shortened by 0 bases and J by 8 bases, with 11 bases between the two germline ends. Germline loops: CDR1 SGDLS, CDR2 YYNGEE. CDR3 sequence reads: CASSVDQLGGYTF. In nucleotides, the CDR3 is TGTGCCAGCAGCGTAGATCAACTCGGGGGCTACACCTTC.

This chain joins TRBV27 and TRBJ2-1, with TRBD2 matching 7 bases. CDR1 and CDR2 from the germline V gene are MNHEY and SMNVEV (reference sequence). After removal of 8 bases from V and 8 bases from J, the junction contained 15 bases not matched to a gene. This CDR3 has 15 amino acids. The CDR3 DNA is TGTGCCAGCGCTTACAGCGGGATTCCCGACGATGAGCAGTTCTTC. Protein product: CASAYSGIPDDEQFF.

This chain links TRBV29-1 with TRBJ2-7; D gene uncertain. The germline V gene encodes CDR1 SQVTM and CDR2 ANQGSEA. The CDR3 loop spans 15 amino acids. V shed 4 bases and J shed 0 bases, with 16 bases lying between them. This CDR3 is CSVAPHDTSSYEQYF. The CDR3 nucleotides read TGCAGCGTTGCACCACATGATACAAGCTCCTACGAGCAGTACTTC.

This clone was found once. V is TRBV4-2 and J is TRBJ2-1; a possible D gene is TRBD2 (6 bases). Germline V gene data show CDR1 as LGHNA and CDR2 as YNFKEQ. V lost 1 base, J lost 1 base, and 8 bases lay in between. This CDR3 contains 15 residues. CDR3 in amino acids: CASSQGLGSYNEQFF. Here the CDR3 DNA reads TGTGCCAGCAGCCAAGGACTAGGATCCTACAATGAGCAGTTCTTC.

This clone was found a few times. This chain's CDR3 is CASSEIRGPNVEKLFF. CDR3 in DNA: TGTGCCAGCAGTGAAATCCGAGGGCCAAATGTTGAAAAACTGTTTTTT. This chain links TRBV2 with TRBJ1-4, with no clear D. Trimming pared 2 bases from V and 7 bases from J, leaving 17 bases between. CDR3 length: 16 residues. Germline loops: CDR1 SNHLY, CDR2 FYNNEI.

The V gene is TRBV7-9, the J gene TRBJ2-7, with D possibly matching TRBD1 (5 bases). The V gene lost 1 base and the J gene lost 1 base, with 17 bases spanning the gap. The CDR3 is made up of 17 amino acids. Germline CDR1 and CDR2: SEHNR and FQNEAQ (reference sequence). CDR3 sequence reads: CASSLGRRREGSYEQYF. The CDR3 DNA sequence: TGTGCCAGCAGCTTAGGACGGCGCAGGGAAGGGTCCTACGAGCAGTACTTC.

The CDR3 protein is CASSLGRGSTEAFF. CDR3 bases: TGTGCCAGCAGCTTAGGCAGGGGTTCTACTGAAGCTTTCTTT. The V and J genes are TRBV11-1 and TRBJ1-1, with a possible D match to TRBD1 (6 bases). V was trimmed by 1 base and J by 5 bases, leaving 11 bases between them. The germline CDR1 and CDR2 sequences are SGHAT and FQDESV (reference sequence). This CDR3 contains 14 residues.

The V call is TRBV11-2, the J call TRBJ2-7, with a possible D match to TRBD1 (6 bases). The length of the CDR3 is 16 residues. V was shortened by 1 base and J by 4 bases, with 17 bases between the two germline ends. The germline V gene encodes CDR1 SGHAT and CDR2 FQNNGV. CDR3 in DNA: TGTGCCAGCAGCTTAGGGGTTGGGGACATCGAATACGAGCAGTACTTC. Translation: CASSLGVGDIEYEQYF.

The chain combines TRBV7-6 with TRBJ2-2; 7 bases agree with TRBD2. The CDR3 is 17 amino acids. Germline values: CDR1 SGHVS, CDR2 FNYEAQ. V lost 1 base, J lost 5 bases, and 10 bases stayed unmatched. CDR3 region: CASSLGGGRRSTGELFF. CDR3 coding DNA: TGTGCCAGCAGCTTAGGGGGGGGACGGAGATCAACCGGGGAGCTGTTTTTT.

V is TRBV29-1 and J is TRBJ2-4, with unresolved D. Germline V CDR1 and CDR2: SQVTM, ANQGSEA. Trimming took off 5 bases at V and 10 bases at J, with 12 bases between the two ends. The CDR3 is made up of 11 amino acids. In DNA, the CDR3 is TGCAGCGTTAAAGGAGCAGGAATTCAGTACTTC. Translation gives CSVKGAGIQYF.

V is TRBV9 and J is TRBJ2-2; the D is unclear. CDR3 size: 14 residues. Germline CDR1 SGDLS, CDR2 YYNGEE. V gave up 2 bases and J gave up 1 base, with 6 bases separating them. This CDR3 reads CASSVRVNTGELFF. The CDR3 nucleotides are TGTGCCAGCAGCGTTCGGGTGAACACCGGGGAGCTGTTTTTT.

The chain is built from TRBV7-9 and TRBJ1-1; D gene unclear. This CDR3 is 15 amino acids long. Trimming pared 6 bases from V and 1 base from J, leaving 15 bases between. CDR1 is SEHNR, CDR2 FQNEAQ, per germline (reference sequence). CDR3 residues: CASSRSLVTNTEAFF. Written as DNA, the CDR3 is TGTGCCAGCAGTCGTTCCCTAGTTACGAACACTGAAGCTTTCTTT.

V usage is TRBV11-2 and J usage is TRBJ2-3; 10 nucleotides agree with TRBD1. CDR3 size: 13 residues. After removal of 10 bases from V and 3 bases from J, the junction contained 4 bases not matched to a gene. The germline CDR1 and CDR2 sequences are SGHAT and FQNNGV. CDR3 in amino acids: CATRTGGTDTQYF. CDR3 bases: TGTGCCACTCGGACAGGGGGGACAGATACGCAGTATTTT.

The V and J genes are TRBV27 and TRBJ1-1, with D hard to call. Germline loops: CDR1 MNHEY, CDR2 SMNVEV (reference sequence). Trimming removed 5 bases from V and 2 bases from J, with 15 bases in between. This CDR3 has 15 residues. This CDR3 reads CASSLIPGSNTEAFF. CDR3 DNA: TGTGCCAGCAGTCTCATCCCGGGGAGTAACACTGAAGCTTTCTTT.

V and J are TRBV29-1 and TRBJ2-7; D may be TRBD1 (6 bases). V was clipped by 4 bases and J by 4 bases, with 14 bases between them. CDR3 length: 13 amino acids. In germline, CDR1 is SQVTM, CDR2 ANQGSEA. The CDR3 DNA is TGCAGCGTTGTCCTACAGGGTACTTACGAGCAGTACTTC. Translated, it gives CSVVLQGTYEQYF.

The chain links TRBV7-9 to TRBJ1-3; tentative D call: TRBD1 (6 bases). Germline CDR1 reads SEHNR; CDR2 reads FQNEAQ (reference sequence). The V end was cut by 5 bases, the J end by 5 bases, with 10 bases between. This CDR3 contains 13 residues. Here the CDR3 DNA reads TGTGCCAGCAGCGAAACAGGGAGAAACACCATATATTTT. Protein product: CASSETGRNTIYF.